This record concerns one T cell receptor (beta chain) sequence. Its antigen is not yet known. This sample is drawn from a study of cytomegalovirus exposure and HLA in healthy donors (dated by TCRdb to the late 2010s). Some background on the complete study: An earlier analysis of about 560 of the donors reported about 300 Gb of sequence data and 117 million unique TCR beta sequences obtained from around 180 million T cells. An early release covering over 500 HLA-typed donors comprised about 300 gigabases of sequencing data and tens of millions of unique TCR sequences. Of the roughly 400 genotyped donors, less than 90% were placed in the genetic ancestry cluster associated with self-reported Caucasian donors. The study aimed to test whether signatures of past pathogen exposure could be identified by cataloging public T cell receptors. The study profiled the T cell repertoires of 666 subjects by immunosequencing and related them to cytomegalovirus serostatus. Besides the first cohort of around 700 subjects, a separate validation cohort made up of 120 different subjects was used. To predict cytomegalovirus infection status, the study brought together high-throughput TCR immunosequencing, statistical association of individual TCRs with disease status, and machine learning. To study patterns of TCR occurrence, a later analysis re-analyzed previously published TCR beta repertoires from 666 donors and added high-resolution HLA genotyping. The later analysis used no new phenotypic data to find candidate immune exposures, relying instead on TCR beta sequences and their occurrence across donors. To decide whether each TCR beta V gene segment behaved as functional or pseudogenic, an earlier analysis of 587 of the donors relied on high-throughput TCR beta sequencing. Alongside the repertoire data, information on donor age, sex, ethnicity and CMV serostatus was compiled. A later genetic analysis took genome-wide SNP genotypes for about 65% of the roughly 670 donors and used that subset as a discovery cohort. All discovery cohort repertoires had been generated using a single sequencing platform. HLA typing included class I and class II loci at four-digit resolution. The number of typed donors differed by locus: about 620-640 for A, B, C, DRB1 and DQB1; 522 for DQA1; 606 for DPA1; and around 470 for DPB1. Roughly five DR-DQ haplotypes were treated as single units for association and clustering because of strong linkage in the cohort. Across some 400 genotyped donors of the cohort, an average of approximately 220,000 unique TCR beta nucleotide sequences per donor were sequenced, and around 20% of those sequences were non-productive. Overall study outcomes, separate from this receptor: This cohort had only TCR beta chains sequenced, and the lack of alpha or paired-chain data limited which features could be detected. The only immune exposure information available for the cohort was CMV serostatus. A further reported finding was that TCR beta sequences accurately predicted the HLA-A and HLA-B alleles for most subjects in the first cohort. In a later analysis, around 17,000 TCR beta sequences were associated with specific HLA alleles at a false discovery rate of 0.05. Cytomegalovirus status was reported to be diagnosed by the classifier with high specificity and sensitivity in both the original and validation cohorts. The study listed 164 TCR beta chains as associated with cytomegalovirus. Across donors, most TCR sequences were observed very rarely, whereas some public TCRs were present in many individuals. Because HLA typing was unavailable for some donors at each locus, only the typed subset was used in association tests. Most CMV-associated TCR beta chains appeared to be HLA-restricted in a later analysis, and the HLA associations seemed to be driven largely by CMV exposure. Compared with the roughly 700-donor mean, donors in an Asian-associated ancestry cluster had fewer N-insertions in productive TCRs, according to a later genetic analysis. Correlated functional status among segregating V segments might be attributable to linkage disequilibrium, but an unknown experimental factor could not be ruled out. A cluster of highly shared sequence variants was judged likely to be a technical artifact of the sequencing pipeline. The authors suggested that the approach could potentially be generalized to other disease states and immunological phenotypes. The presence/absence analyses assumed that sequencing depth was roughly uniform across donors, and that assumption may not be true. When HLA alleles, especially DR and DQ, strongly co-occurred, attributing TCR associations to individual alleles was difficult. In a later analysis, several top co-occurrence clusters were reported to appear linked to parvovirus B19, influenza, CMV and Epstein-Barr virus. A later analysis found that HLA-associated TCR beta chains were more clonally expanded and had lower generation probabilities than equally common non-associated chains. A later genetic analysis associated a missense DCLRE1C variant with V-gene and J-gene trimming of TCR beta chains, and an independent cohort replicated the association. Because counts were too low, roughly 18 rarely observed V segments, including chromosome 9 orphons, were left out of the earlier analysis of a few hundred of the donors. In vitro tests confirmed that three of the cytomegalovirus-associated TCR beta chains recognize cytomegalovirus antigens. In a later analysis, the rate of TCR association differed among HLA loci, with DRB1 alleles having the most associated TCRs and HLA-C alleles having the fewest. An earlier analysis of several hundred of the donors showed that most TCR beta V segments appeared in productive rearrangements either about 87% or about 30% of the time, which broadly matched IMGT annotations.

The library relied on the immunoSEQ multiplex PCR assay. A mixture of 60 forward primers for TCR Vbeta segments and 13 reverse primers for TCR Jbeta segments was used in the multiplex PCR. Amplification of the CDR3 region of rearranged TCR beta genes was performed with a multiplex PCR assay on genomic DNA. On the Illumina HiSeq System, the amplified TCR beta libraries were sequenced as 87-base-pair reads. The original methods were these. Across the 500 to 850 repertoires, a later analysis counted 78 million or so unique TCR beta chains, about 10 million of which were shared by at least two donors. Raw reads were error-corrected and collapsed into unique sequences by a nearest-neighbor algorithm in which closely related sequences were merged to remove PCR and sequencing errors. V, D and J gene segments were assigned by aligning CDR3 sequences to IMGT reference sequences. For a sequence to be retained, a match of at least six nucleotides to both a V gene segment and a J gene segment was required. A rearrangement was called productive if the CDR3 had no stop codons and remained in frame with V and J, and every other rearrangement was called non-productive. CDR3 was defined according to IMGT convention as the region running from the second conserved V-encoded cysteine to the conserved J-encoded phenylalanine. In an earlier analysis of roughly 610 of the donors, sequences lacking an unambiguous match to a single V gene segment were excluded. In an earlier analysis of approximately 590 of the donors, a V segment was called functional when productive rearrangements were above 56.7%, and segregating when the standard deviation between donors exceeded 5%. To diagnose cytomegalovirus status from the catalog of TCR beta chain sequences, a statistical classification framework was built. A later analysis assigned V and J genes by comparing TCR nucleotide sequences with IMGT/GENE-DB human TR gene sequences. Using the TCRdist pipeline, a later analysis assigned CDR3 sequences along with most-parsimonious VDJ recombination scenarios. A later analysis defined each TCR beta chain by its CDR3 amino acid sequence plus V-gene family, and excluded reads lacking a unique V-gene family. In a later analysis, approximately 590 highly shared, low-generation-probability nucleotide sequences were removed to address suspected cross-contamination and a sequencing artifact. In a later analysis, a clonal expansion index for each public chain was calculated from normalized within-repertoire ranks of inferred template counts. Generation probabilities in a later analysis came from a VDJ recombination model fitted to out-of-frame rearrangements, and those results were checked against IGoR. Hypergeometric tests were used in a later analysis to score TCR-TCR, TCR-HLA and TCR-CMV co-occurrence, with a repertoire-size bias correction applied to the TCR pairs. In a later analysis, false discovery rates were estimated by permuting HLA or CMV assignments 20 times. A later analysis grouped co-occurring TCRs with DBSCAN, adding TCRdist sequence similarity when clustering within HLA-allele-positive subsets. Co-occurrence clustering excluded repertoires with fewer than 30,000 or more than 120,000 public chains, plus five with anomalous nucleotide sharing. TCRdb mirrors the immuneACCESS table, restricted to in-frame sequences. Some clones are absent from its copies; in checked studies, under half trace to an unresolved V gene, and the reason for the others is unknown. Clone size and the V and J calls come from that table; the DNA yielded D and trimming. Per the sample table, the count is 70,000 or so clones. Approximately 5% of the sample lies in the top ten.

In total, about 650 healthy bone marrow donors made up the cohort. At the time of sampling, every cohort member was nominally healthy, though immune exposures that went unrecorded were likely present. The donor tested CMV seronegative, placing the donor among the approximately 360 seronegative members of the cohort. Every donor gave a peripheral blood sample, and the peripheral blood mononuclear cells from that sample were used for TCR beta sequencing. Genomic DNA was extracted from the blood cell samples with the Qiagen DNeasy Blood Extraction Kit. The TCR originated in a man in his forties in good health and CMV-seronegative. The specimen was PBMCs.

This receptor has the CDR3 CASSRVTGTAYEQYF. The nucleotides read TGTGCCAGTAGTAGAGTTACCGGGACAGCCTACGAGCAGTACTTC. The chain couples TRBV19 to TRBJ2-7; TRBD1 fits 7 bases in the junction. CDR1 and CDR2 were assigned from the germline V gene (reference sequence) as LNHDA and SQIVND. From V the trimming removes 4 bases and from J it removes 2 bases, while the gene matches leave 8 bases of the junction unaccounted for. Including the terminal cysteine and phenylalanine, the CDR3 comprises 15 residues. Just the 45-base CDR3 DNA is kept, in frame starting at base 1.